This T cell receptor (beta chain) was retrieved from a study of T cells after yellow fever vaccination. Study information: Fractions of limited cellularity were prepared by means of SMART-Seq v4 Ultra Low Input.

Overall study findings and caveats: Booster samples showed a return of most primary-vaccination clones (roughly 96% CD4, over 70% CD8). A weaker secondary response peaked on day 5, the primary on day 15.

TCR cDNA was made by 5'RACE template switching, adding a universal primer site and UMIs. Using its own MiXCR run on the 5' RACE reads, TCRdb lists one record per CDR3 protein. The table includes about 130,000 distinct CDR3 sequences, about 8.4% detected once. At least ten counts were recorded for this clonotype. Its antigen is not known. After removal of 6 bases from V and 2 bases from J, the junction contained 7 bases not matched to a gene. The CDR3 sequence is 15 residues long. In germline, CDR1 is DFQATT, CDR2 SNEGSKA (reference sequence). The starting material was CD8+ T cells sorted from PBMCs, obtained on the day of the yellow fever booster vaccination. The chain joins TRBV20-1 to TRBJ2-3, with 11 bases identical to TRBD2. The source is a man between 18 and 29 years old who received the YFV17D yellow fever vaccine. CDR3 residues: CSATQTSGATDTQYF. The CDR3 nucleotides read TGCAGTGCAACACAGACTAGCGGGGCCACAGATACGCAGTATTTT.